Below, one T cell receptor beta chain is given with its context. The data are from a study of blood T cell repertoires in COVID-19. Trimming left V 4 bases short and J 8 bases short, with 21 bases between. The CDR3 runs 15 residues. Germline values: CDR1 SGHRS, CDR2 YFSETQ. Clones were sequenced by immunoSEQ multiplex PCR, and TCRdb holds only the in-frame ones, with some missing. This sample yields under 300,000 clones, of which around four fifths are seen a single time; about 4.6% belongs to the top ten. Sample: peripheral blood. The rearrangement uses TRBV5-1 and TRBJ1-1; D is unresolved. This TCR was sampled from a man in his fifties or sixties who had recovered from COVID-19. The CDR3 reads CASSMTAGRSTEAFF. CDR3 DNA sequence: TGCGCCAGCAGCATGACCGCCGGGAGAAGTACAGAAGCTTTCTTT.